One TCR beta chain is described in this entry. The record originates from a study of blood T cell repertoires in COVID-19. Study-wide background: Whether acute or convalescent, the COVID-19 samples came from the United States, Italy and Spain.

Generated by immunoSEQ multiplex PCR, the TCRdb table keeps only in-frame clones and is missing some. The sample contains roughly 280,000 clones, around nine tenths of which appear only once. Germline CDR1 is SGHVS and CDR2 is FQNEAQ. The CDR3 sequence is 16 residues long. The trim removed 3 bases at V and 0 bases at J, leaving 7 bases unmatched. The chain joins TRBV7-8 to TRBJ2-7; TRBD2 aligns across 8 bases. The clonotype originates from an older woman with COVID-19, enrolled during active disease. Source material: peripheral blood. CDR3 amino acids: CASSLTSATSSYEQYF. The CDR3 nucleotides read TGTGCCAGCAGCTTGACTAGCGCGACTAGCTCCTACGAGCAGTACTTC.